This record looks at one T cell receptor beta chain sequence and its context. The antigen is not known. This CDR3 is missing its conserved last phenylalanine or tryptophan, likely due to a read error. The authors took blood RNA from unsorted whole blood and also extracted germline DNA. The sample is drawn from a study of tumor-infiltrating lymphocytes in primary liver carcinoma. Study-level findings and limits: When set against blood, tumors had a significantly higher top-250-clone fraction (p = 0.039).

From around 500 ng of total RNA, TCR beta-specific cDNA was reverse-transcribed using a constant-region primer. It was through three nested multiplex PCR rounds of slightly modified ARM-PCR that TCR beta libraries arose. TCRdb reprocessed the multiplex PCR reads via MiXCR and lists one record per CDR3 protein. The data show fewer than 350,000 distinct CDR3 sequences, about 65% seen once. Sequencing was performed on peripheral blood. The receptor comes from a man in his forties with primary liver carcinoma and hepatitis B virus infection.

The DNA of the CDR3 is TGTGCCAGCAGCCGAGGGGGATGGGGACTCTACAATGAGCAGTTCTTA. It is translated as CASSRGGWGLYNEQFL. The chain carries TRBV11-2 and TRBJ2-1, with D possibly being TRBD1 or TRBD2 (6 bases each). The CDR3 spans 16 residues. Germline assignment: CDR1 SGHAT and CDR2 FQNNGV. V was trimmed by 5 bases and J by 3 bases, leaving 17 bases between them.